The 30 T cell receptor beta chains reported below all come from one sample, sequenced in a study of molecular identifiers for immune sequencing clone quantification. Each CDR3 protein gets one entry after TCRdb re-called the PCR reads with MiXCR. This table holds tens of thousands of distinct CDR3 sequences, less than 25% found once. The sequenced sample was naive CD8+ T cells from blood, with Jurkat cell RNA spiked in. The subset: FACS-sorted CD8+CD4-CCR7+CD45RA+ naive T cells. These receptors originate from a human donor in good health. Some libraries in this study had Jurkat cell RNA spiked in.

On this clonotype itself: It may be a read error: a sequence one base away is much more abundant. The rearrangement uses TRBV4-1 and TRBJ2-7; maybe TRBD1 (6 bases). V shed 0 bases and J shed 4 bases, with 19 bases lying between them. CDR3 length equals 17 residues. Germline-derived CDR1 and CDR2 are MGHRA and YSYEKL. Here the CDR3 DNA reads TGCGCCAGCAGCCAAGATTTTAGGCCCCAGGGGCTATACGAGCAGTACTTC. Encoded protein: CASSQDFRPQGLYEQYF.

This clonotype was detected only once. This may come from a read error, since a much larger clone is one base off. The chain uses TRBV12-3 or TRBV12-4 and TRBJ1-4; D may be TRBD1 (5 bases). This CDR3 is 14 amino acids long. In DNA, the CDR3 is TGTGCCAGCAGCCTCAGGGCCACTAATGAAAAACCGTTTTTT. Amino acid sequence: CASSLRATNEKPFF.

This clonotype was seen once. The chain is built from TRBV12-3 or TRBV12-4 and TRBJ2-1; no reliable D call. The CDR3 runs 13 residues. The CDR3 reads CAGSLSSYNEQFF. The DNA of the CDR3 is TGTGCTGGCTCGCTTAGCTCCTACAATGAGCAGTTCTTC.

Many counts were recorded for this clonotype. The chain carries TRBV4-1 and TRBJ1-5; 10 bases match TRBD1. The germline gives CDR1 MGHRA, CDR2 YSYEKL. The CDR3 extends over 17 amino acids. The ends lost 4 bases at V and 4 bases at J; junction bases unmatched: 10. In DNA, the CDR3 is TGCGCCAGCAGCCCAATCTCCGGGACAGGGGAAAATCAGCCCCAGCATTTT. It is translated as CASSPISGTGENQPQHF.

To note about this clonotype: A single base separates this from a much larger clone, so it may be a read error. The genes are TRBV6-5 and TRBJ2-3, with D possibly TRBD2 on 6 matching bases. The CDR3 sequence is 16 residues long. Germline V gene data show CDR1 as MNHEY and CDR2 as SVGAGI. CDR3 region: CASSYWGEWGTDTQCF. The CDR3, as DNA: TGTGCCAGCAGTTACTGGGGGGAGTGGGGCACAGATACGCAGTGTTTT.

The V call is TRBV6-2 or TRBV6-3, the J call TRBJ1-2; no clear D. CDR3 length equals 13 residues. The V gene's germline CDR1 is MNHEY and CDR2 SVGEGT. The V end lost 2 bases, the J end lost 5 bases, and 9 bases lay between the germline ends. The CDR3 coding sequence is TGTGCCAGCAGTTACATAGGCAGATATGGCTACACCTTC. Translated, it gives CASSYIGRYGYTF.

This clonotype has just one count. A read error is possible here, since a much larger clone lies one base away. The chain joins TRBV28 to TRBJ2-1; D unresolved. CDR1 is MDHEN and CDR2 is SYDVKM in the germline V gene. The CDR3 runs 17 residues. The ends were cut back, 6 bases at V and 0 bases at J, with 18 bases in the middle. This chain's CDR3 is CASSRIHGPGSYNEQFF. DNA of the CDR3: TGTGCCAGCAGCCGAATCCACGGACCCGGCTCCTACAATGAGCAGTTCTTC.

CDR3 protein: CASSSGLSTDTQYF. DNA for the CDR3: TGTGCCAGCAGTTCTGGACTCAGCACAGATACGCAGTATTTT. This chain joins TRBV27 and TRBJ2-3; possible D gene TRBD2, 5 bases. Trimming pared 4 bases from V and 0 bases from J, leaving 8 bases between. Germline CDR1 and CDR2: MNHEY and SMNVEV (reference sequence). CDR3 size: 14 residues.

The rearrangement uses TRBV6-5 and TRBJ1-1; perhaps TRBD1 as D (6 bases). Trimming removed 4 bases at V and 8 bases at J, with 14 bases between. CDR3 length: 13 residues. CDR1 is MNHEY, CDR2 SVGAGI, per germline. This CDR3 reads CASSFNGQPEAFF. The DNA of the CDR3 is TGTGCCAGCAGTTTTAATGGACAGCCAGAAGCTTTCTTT.

As regards this clonotype: A read error may be the cause here, since a much bigger clone is one base away. The J gene is TRBJ2-2, the V gene TRBV4-3; 9 bases align to TRBD2. V lost 0 bases and J lost 9; bases outside the gene matches: 11. The length of the CDR3 is 17 residues. CDR1 is LGHNA, CDR2 YSLEER, per germline. CDR3 in DNA: TGCGCCAGCAGCCAAGATTTCCAGCGGGAGGCACCAAGGGAGCTGTTTTTT. As protein: CASSQDFQREAPRELFF.

Concerning this clonotype: Just one base apart from a much larger clone, this may be a read error. The rearrangement uses TRBV20-1 and TRBJ2-2; 7 positions match TRBD2. The CDR3 has 18 amino acids. J was trimmed by 3 bases and V by 1 base; bases with no gene match: 14. CDR1 is DFQATT, CDR2 SNEGSKA, per germline (reference sequence). As DNA, the CDR3 is TGCAGTGCTAGAGGAGAGCCGAGACTAGCTACGGACACCGGGGAGCTGTTTTTT. This codes for CSARGEPRLATDTGELFF.

This clonotype has a count of ten or more. CDR3 sequence: CASSDGTAYEQYF. CDR3 in DNA: TGTGCCAGCAGCGATGGGACAGCGTACGAGCAGTACTTC. The chain uses TRBV11-3 and TRBJ2-7; 7 bases fit TRBD1. The junction had 5 bases not matched to a gene; V was cut back by 5 bases and J by 4 bases. The CDR3 length is 13 residues. The V gene's germline CDR1 is SGHNT and CDR2 YENEEA.

This clonotype has at least ten counts. The rearrangement joins TRBV4-1 to TRBJ1-4; no clear D. The CDR3 extends over 16 amino acids. The V and J ends lost 0 bases and 7 bases respectively, with 15 bases between them. Germline V gene data show CDR1 as MGHRA and CDR2 as YSYEKL. This chain's CDR3 is CASSQDIGVIVEKLFF. The CDR3 DNA reads as TGCGCCAGCAGCCAAGATATCGGGGTAATAGTTGAAAAACTGTTTTTT.

Points on this clonotype: The conserved phenylalanine or tryptophan is not found at the CDR3 terminus, so this likely reflects a read error. The V and J genes are TRBV7-9 and TRBJ2-1, with 13 bases fitting TRBD2. In germline, CDR1 is SEHNR, CDR2 FQNEAQ (reference sequence). The CDR3 is 20 amino acids. The J segment lost 0 bases and the V segment lost 1 base, leaving 9 bases of the junction unmatched. CDR3: CASSLVWGTSGDSSYNEQFY. In nucleotides, the CDR3 is TGTGCCAGCAGCTTAGTGTGGGGGACTAGCGGGGATAGCTCCTACAATGAGCAGTTCTAC.

This clonotype was observed once. A much larger clone lies a single base off, so this may be a read error. In this CDR3 the conserved last residue, phenylalanine or tryptophan, is missing, so a read error is likely. In DNA, the CDR3 is TGCGCCAGCAGCCAATTCCGGGACAGGGTTTCCGAGCAGTACCTC. Amino acids: CASSQFRDRVSEQYL. This chain uses TRBV4-3 with TRBJ2-7, with 9 bases fitting TRBD1. CDR3 length equals 15 residues. The junction had 8 bases not matched to a gene; V was cut back by 2 bases and J by 6 bases. Germline V gene data show CDR1 as LGHNA and CDR2 as YSLEER.

In this sample, this clonotype turned up many times. V and J are TRBV6-1 and TRBJ2-1; the D is unclear. The CDR3 consists of 15 residues. V was clipped by 2 bases and J by 12 bases, with 20 bases between them. Per germline, CDR1 MNHNS and CDR2 SASEGT. The CDR3 coding sequence is TGTGCCAGCAGTGAACAATCTGACCAAACTTTTTGGCAGTTCTTC. Protein sequence: CASSEQSDQTFWQFF.

This clonotype was seen more than once but under ten times. The V and J genes are TRBV11-2 and TRBJ2-1; no clear D. This CDR3 has 12 amino acids. Germline CDR1 SGHAT, CDR2 FQNNGV. Deletions cut 4 bases from V and 10 bases from J, with 11 bases between. The CDR3 DNA reads TGTGCCAGCAGCTCCATATGGGCGGAGCAGTTCTTC. It specifies CASSSIWAEQFF.

There are a few counts of this clonotype. The chain uses TRBV25-1 and TRBJ1-2; no clear D. This CDR3 is 13 amino acids long. Per the germline V gene, CDR1 is MGHDK and CDR2 is SYGVNS. V lost 2 bases and J lost 5, with 9 bases in between. For the CDR3, the DNA is TGTGCCAGCAGTGAAGGCAGAGGGTATGGCTACACCTTC. It specifies CASSEGRGYGYTF.

Regarding this clonotype: A much larger clonotype is one base distant, so this may be a read error. V is TRBV4-2 and J is TRBJ2-7; 9 bases fit TRBD1. The CDR3 spans 15 residues. Germline assignment: CDR1 LGHNA and CDR2 YNFKEQ. In DNA form, the CDR3 reads TGTGCCAGCAGCCAAGAAACACAGGGGGCCTACGAGCAGTGCTTC. Its protein is CASSQETQGAYEQCF.

As concerns this clonotype: Since a much larger clone is just one base distant, this may be a read error. This likely comes from a read error, as the CDR3 has no conserved phenylalanine or tryptophan at its end. V and J are TRBV28 and TRBJ2-7; D uncertain. Looked up from germline, CDR1 is MDHEN and CDR2 is SYDVKM. V was shortened by 2 bases and J by 4 bases, with 12 bases between the two germline ends. The CDR3 is made up of 14 amino acids. The CDR3 here is CASSLARIGYEQYL. In DNA form, the CDR3 reads TGTGCCAGCAGTTTAGCCCGAATCGGATACGAGCAGTACCTC.

This clonotype was found many times. The chain is built from TRBV30 and TRBJ1-1; D is unclear. Trimming cost V 4 bases and J 3 bases, with 6 bases left between them. CDR1 GTSNPN and CDR2 SVGIG come from the germline V gene (reference sequence). This CDR3 has 11 amino acids. As DNA, the CDR3 is TGTGCCTGGAAAGCGTACACTGAAGCTTTCTTT. It yields the protein CAWKAYTEAFF.

At least ten counts were recorded for this clonotype. The chain is built from TRBV5-6 and TRBJ2-1, with 8 nucleotides matching TRBD2. Germline V gives CDR1 SGHDT, CDR2 YYEEEE. J lost 2 bases, V lost 3 bases, and 4 bases had no gene match. This CDR3 comprises 15 residues. The CDR3 loop reads CASSWREAPYNEQFF. Written as DNA, the CDR3 is TGTGCCAGCAGCTGGCGGGAGGCCCCCTACAATGAGCAGTTCTTC.

This clonotype was picked up a small number of times. The J gene is TRBJ1-3, the V gene TRBV27, with 7 bases that match TRBD1. In germline, CDR1 is MNHEY, CDR2 SMNVEV (reference sequence). The CDR3 length is 15 residues. V shed 4 bases and J 0 bases; nucleotides not matched to a gene: 3. This chain's CDR3 is CASSSGTVSGNTIYF. Here the CDR3 DNA reads TGTGCCAGCAGTTCCGGGACAGTCTCTGGAAACACCATATATTTT.

In this sample, this clonotype turned up many times. The V gene is TRBV5-6, the J gene TRBJ1-1; tentatively, D is TRBD1 (6 bases). This CDR3 has 14 residues. Germline assignment: CDR1 SGHDT and CDR2 YYEEEE. Trimming cost V 4 bases and J 3 bases, with 13 bases left between them. The CDR3 spells CASSPGARDTEAFF. CDR3 sequence (DNA): TGTGCCAGCAGCCCAGGGGCAAGGGACACTGAAGCTTTCTTT.

This clonotype was detected many times. The chain employs TRBV19 and TRBJ2-2; possible D gene TRBD2, 7 bases. Between the trimmed V and J ends, which lost 7 bases and 6 bases, there was a span of 12 bases. CDR3 length: 13 amino acids. Germline CDR1 reads LNHDA; CDR2 reads SQIVND (reference sequence). Here the CDR3 reads CASTDGGPGELFF. CDR3 DNA sequence: TGTGCCAGTACCGACGGGGGGCCCGGGGAGCTGTTTTTT.

In this sample, this clonotype turned up a few times. This sequence joins TRBV12-3 or TRBV12-4 and TRBJ2-5; 14 bases match TRBD2. This CDR3 spans 17 amino acids. V lost 6 bases and J lost 3; bases outside the gene matches: 9. CDR3 sequence: CASSPGLAGGSEETQYF. CDR3 DNA sequence: TGTGCCAGCAGCCCAGGACTAGCGGGGGGATCTGAAGAGACCCAGTACTTC.

This clonotype was detected only a few times. Here the CDR3 reads CASREQGNPHEQYF. CDR3 nucleotides: TGTGCCAGCAGGGAACAGGGGAATCCTCACGAGCAGTACTTC. J is TRBJ2-7 and V is TRBV6-2 or TRBV6-3, with 7 bases that match TRBD1. The length of the CDR3 is 14 residues. Germline V gives CDR1 MNHEY, CDR2 SVGEGT. J was trimmed by 5 bases and V by 6 bases; bases with no gene match: 10.

Comment on this clonotype: One base away lies a much larger clone, so this may be a sequencing read error. The gene calls are TRBV7-2 and TRBJ2-1; D gene unclear. The CDR3 loop spans 13 amino acids. Looked up from germline, CDR1 is SGHTA and CDR2 is FQGNSA. The DNA of the CDR3 is TGTGCCAGCAGTCTCAGAGGATGGAATGAGCAGTCCTTC. The encoded protein is CASSLRGWNEQSF. Full variable domain (rest looked up from reference TRBV7-2 and TRBJ2-1): GAGVSQSPSNKVTEKGKDVELRCDPISGHTALYWYRQSLGQGLEFLIYFQGNSAPDKSGLPSDRFSAERTGGSVSTLTIQRTQQEDSAVYLCASSLRGWNEQSFGPGTRLTVL.

As regards this clonotype: A much larger clone lies a single base off, so this may be a read error. The chain carries TRBV27 and TRBJ2-1; the D gene is possibly TRBD1 (5 bases). Per germline, CDR1 MNHEY and CDR2 SMNVEV (reference sequence). The CDR3 is 14 amino acids. Deletions cut 5 bases from V and 4 bases from J, with 12 bases between. CDR3 nucleotide sequence: TGTGCCAGCAGTCCCCGGACAAAGTACAATGAGCAGTTCTTC. Translation: CASSPRTKYNEQFF.

The table lists this clonotype with many counts. The J gene is TRBJ1-5, the V gene TRBV4-1; D gene uncertain. V lost 0 bases, J lost 4 bases, and 7 bases lay in between. From germline, CDR1 is MGHRA and CDR2 YSYEKL. CDR3 length: 14 amino acids. CDR3 residues: CASSQDSGNQPQHF. The CDR3 DNA reads as TGCGCCAGCAGCCAAGATTCGGGGAATCAGCCCCAGCATTTT.